These T cell receptor beta chains were read from a single sample in a study of human T cells and chemical hapten exposure. TCRdb processed the RACE reads anew with MiXCR; each CDR3 protein has one entry. The repertoire includes roughly 150,000 distinct CDR3 sequences, around a quarter of them detected once, and around 2.3% sits in the top ten. The input for sequencing was whole blood, taken in connection with sensitization to the hapten diphenylcyclopropenone (DPC). The receptors shown here come from a woman younger than 35 with alopecia areata. Some clones in this sample may be carry-over from other donors' samples. Both conserved end residues are part of each CDR3. The order of the fields is clone size, V gene, D gene, J gene, CDR3 DNA, CDR3 protein. D genes are given only for firm matches. Only part of the rows carry a size: once, few, many, or a class if the clone is expanded.

few	TRBV27	-	TRBJ1-1	TGTGCCAGCAGCCCCCAGGCAGGGAACACTGAAGCTTTCTTT	CASSPQAGNTEAFF
few	TRBV7-8	-	TRBJ1-1	TGTGCCAGCAGCTTAAGACTCGGGGCCCGTGAAGCTTTCTTT	CASSLRLGAREAFF
few	TRBV2	-	TRBJ2-7	TGTGCCAGCAGTGAAGACAGGGAACGCTACGAGCAGTACTTC	CASSEDRERYEQYF
-	TRBV20-1	TRBD1	TRBJ2-7	TGCAGTGCTAGATCGTTGACCGACAGGGGCCACGAGCAGTACTTC	CSARSLTDRGHEQYF
-	TRBV13	-	TRBJ1-1	TGTGCCAGCAGCTTACGGGTCACTGAAGCTTTCTTT	CASSLRVTEAFF
-	TRBV24-1	-	TRBJ2-5	TGTGCCACCAGTGATCCTCTGCAGACCCAGTACTTC	CATSDPLQTQYF
-	TRBV7-2	TRBD1	TRBJ2-7	TGTGCCAGCAGCCCAGCCTGGGGACAGGGGCGCCTCGAGCAGTACTTC	CASSPAWGQGRLEQYF
-	TRBV5-5	TRBD1	TRBJ1-2	TGTGCCAGCAGCTTGGCCCCCGACAGGGTGCGTTTCGGCTACACCTTC	CASSLAPDRVRFGYTF
few	TRBV24-1	TRBD2	TRBJ2-1	TGTGCCACCGGAGCGGGGGTAAACAATGAGCAGTTCTTC	CATGAGVNNEQFF
-	TRBV5-4	-	TRBJ1-2	TGTGCCAGCAGCTTTCGACTCGTAATGACGGACTATGGCTACACCTTC	CASSFRLVMTDYGYTF
-	TRBV29-1	-	TRBJ2-3	TGCAGCGTTGATAGGCAGGCAGATACGCAGTATTTT	CSVDRQADTQYF
many	TRBV4-2	-	TRBJ2-2	TGTGCCAGCAGCCTCGAGGGCCCAGGGGCCTCCGGGGAGCTGTTTTTT	CASSLEGPGASGELFF
few	TRBV18	-	TRBJ1-1	TGTGCCAGCTCACCATTTCCAGGGATTGTCACTGAAGCTTTCTTT	CASSPFPGIVTEAFF
few	TRBV21-1	-	TRBJ1-5	TGTGCCAGCAGCACTGGGGGGGATGACTCGTATAGCAATCAGCCCCAGCATTTT	CASSTGGDDSYSNQPQHF
-	TRBV4-3	TRBD2	TRBJ2-3	TGCGCCAGCAGCCAAGCGATAACTAGCGCGTCTTCAGTGAGCACAGATACGCAGTATTTT	CASSQAITSASSVSTDTQYF
-	TRBV5-1	-	TRBJ1-1	TGCGCCAGCAGCTTGGGCCTCGACAGGACGAGGGCTTTCTTT	CASSLGLDRTRAFF
-	TRBV9	-	TRBJ1-2	TGTGCCAGCAGCGTAGTAGCAGGGTCTGGCTACACCTTC	CASSVVAGSGYTF
-	TRBV6-2/TRBV6-3	-	TRBJ1-2	TGTGCCAGCGGATTCACCCGAGGTGGCAGGGGCCCGCAAACCTATGGCTACACCTTC	CASGFTRGGRGPQTYGYTF
-	TRBV7-2	TRBD1	TRBJ2-7	TGTGCCAGCAGCTTAGACAGGGGAAAGTACTTC	CASSLDRGKYF
few	TRBV20-1	-	TRBJ2-2	TGCAGTGCAGTCGGTTGGGGAGCTAACACCGGGGAGCTGTTTTTT	CSAVGWGANTGELFF
few	TRBV28	-	TRBJ2-3	TGTGCCAGCAGTTATTCCGGGAGAGGAGATACGCAGTATTTT	CASSYSGRGDTQYF
-	TRBV6-5	TRBD1	TRBJ2-2	TGTGCCAGCAGGGGGACAGGGGGCACCGGGGAGCTGTTTTTT	CASRGTGGTGELFF
-	TRBV6-5	-	TRBJ1-5	TGTGCCAGCAGCAAAACAACAGGTAGCAATCAGCCCCAGCATTTT	CASSKTTGSNQPQHF
-	TRBV11-2	TRBD2	TRBJ2-2	TGTGCCAGCAGCTTCAAGCGGGAGGGCCTTGGCGGGGAGCTGTTTTTT	CASSFKREGLGGELFF
-	TRBV7-2	TRBD2	TRBJ2-5	TGTGCCAGCAGGGGGCTAGCGGGAGGCGGAGAGACCCAGTACTTC	CASRGLAGGGETQYF
-	TRBV7-2	-	TRBJ2-6	TGTGCCAAAGCATCTGGGGCCAACGTCCTGACTTTC	CAKASGANVLTF
many	TRBV5-1	TRBD1	TRBJ1-6	TGCGCCAGCAGTCTCGACAGGGTCCGCTCACCCCTCCACTTT	CASSLDRVRSPLHF
-	TRBV7-9	-	TRBJ2-5	TGTGCCAGCAGCACGCAGTCAGGGAGCGAGACCCAGTACTTC	CASSTQSGSETQYF
few	TRBV20-1	TRBD2	TRBJ2-3	TGCAGTGCTAGAGAGGTCGCTAGCGGGAGCGATACGCAGTATTTT	CSAREVASGSDTQYF
once	TRBV7-8	TRBD2	TRBJ2-3	TGTGCCAGCAGCTTAGGGGACTACGGATTCACAGATACGCAGTATTTT	CASSLGDYGFTDTQYF
-	TRBV27	-	TRBJ2-7	TGTGCCAGCAGCCGTGACATTGCGGCCCACTACGAGCAGTACTTC	CASSRDIAAHYEQYF
-	TRBV5-1	-	TRBJ1-1	TGCGCCAGCAGCCTAATCCTGAACACTGAAGCTTTCTTT	CASSLILNTEAFF